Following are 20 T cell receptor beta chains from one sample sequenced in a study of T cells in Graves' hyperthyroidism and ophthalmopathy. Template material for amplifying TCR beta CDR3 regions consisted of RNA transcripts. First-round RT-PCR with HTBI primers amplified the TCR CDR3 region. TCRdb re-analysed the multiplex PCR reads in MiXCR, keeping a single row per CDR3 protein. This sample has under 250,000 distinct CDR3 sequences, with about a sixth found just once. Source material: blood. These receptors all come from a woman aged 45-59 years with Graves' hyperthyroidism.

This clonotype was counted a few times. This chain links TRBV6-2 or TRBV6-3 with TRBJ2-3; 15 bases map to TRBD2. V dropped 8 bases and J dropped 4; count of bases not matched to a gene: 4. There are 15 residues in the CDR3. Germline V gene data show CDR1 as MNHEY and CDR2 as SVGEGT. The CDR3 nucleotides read TGTGCCAGCGGGACTAGCGGGAGGCCTCCAGATACGCAGTATTTT. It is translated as CASGTSGRPPDTQYF.

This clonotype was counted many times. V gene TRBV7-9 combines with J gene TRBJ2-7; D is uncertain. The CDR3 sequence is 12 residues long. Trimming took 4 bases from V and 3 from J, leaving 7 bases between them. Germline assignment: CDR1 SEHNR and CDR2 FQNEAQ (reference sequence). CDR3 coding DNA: TGTGCCAGCAGCTCCTCCGGCTACGAGCAGTACTTC. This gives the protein CASSSSGYEQYF.

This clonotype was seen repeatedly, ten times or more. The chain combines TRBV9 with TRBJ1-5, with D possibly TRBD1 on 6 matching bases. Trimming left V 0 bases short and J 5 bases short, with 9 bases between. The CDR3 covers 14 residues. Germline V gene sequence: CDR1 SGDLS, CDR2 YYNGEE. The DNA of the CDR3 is TGTGCCAGCAGCGTAGGACAGGAGGATCAGCCCCAGCATTTT. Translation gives CASSVGQEDQPQHF.

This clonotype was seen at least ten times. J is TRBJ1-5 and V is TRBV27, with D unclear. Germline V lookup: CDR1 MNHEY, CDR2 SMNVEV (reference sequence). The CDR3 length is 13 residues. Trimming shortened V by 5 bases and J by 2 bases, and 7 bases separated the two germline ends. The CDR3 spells CASSPWGNQPQHF. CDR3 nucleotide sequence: TGTGCCAGCAGTCCCTGGGGCAATCAGCCCCAGCATTTT.

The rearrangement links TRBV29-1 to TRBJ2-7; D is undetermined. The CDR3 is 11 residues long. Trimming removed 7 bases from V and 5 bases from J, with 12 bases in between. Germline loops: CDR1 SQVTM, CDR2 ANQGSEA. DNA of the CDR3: TGCAGCGCCTTCTTAATCGACGAGCAGTACTTC. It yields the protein CSAFLIDEQYF.

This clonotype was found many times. The chain's CDR3 is CASRLDTMNTEAFF. CDR3 DNA: TGTGCCAGCCGATTAGACACCATGAACACTGAAGCTTTCTTT. The V and J genes are TRBV2 and TRBJ1-1; D not certain. In germline, CDR1 is SNHLY, CDR2 FYNNEI. CDR3 length equals 14 residues. The ends were cut back, 8 bases at V and 0 bases at J, with 13 bases in the middle.

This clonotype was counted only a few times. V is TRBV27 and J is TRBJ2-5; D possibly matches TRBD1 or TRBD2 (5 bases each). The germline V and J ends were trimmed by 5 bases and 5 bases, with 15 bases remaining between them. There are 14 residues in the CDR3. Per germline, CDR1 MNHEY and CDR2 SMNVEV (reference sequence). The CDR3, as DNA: TGTGCCAGCAGTCGGGACCCCAACGAGGAGACCCAGTACTTC. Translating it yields CASSRDPNEETQYF.

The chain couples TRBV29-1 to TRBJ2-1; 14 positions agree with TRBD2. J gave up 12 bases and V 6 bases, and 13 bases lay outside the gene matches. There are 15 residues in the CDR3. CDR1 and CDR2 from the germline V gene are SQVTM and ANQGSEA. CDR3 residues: CSVPETSGRAEGQFF. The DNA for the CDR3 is TGCAGCGTCCCTGAGACTAGCGGGAGGGCCGAAGGGCAGTTCTTC.

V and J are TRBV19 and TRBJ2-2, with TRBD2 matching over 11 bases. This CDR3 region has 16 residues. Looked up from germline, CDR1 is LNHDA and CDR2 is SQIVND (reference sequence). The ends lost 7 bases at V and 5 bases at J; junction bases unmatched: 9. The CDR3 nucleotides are TGTGCCAGTACCCCTCCTAGCGGGAGGTCGACCGGGGAGCTGTTTTTT. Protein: CASTPPSGRSTGELFF.

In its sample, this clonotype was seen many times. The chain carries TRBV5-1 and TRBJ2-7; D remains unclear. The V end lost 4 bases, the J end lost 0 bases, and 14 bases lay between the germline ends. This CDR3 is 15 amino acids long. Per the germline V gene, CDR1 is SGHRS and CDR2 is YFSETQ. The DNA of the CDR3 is TGCGCCAGCAGCCCGAGTGTAGGCGCCTCCTACGAGCAGTACTTC. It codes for CASSPSVGASYEQYF.

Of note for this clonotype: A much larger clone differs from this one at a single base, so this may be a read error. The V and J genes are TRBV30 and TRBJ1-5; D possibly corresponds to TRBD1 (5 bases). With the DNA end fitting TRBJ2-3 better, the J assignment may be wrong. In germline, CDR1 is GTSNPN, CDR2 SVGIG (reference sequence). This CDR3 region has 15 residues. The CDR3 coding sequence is TGTGCCTGGACCCCAGGGAATTTAGGCAATCAGCCCCAGTATTTT. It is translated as CAWTPGNLGNQPQYF.

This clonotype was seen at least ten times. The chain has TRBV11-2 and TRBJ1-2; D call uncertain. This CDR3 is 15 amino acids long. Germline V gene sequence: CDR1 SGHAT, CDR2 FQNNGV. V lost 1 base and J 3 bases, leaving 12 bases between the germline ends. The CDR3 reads CASSLAQTRDYGYTF. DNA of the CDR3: TGTGCCAGCAGCTTAGCGCAGACTCGAGACTATGGCTACACCTTC.

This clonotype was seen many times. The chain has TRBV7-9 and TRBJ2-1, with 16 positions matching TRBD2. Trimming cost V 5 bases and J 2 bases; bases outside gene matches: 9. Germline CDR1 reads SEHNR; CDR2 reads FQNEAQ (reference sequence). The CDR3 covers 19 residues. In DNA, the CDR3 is TGTGCCAGCAGCCTAGGGACTAGCGGGAGGGCGACCCCCTACAATGAGCAGTTCTTC. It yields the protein CASSLGTSGRATPYNEQFF.

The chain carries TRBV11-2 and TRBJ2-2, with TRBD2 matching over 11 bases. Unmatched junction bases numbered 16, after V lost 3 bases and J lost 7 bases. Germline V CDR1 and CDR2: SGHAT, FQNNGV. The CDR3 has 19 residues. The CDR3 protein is CASSFRSSGLAGGRGELFF. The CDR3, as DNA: TGTGCCAGCAGCTTTAGGTCGTCCGGGCTAGCGGGAGGACGCGGGGAGCTGTTTTTT.

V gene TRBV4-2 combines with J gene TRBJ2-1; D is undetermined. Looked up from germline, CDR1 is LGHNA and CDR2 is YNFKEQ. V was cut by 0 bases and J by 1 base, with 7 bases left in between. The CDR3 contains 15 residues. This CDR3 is CASSQEWSSYNEQFF. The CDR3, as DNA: TGTGCCAGCAGCCAAGAATGGAGTTCCTACAATGAGCAGTTCTTC.

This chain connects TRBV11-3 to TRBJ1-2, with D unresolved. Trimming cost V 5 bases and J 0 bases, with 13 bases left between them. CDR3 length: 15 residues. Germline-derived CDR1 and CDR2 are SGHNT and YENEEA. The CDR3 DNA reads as TGTGCCAGCAGCCAATCTGGAGGGTCTAACTATGGCTACACCTTC. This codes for CASSQSGGSNYGYTF.

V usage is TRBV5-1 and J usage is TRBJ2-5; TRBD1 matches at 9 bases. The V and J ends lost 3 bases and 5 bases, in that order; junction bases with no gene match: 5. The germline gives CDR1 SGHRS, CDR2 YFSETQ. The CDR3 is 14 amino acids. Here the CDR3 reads CASSSQDRGETQYF. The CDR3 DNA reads TGCGCCAGCAGCTCTCAGGACAGGGGCGAGACCCAGTACTTC.

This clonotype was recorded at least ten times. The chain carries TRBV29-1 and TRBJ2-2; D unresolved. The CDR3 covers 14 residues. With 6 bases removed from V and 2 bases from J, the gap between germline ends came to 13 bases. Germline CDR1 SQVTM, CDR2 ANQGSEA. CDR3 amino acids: CSVHWAENTGELFF. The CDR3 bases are TGCAGCGTCCACTGGGCAGAAAACACCGGGGAGCTGTTTTTT.

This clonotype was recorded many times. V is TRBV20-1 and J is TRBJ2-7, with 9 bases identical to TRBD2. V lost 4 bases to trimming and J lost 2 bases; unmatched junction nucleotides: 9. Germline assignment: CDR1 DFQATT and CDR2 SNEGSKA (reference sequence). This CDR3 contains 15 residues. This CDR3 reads CSANHLAGGPYEQYF. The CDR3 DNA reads TGCAGTGCTAACCATTTGGCGGGAGGGCCCTACGAGCAGTACTTC.

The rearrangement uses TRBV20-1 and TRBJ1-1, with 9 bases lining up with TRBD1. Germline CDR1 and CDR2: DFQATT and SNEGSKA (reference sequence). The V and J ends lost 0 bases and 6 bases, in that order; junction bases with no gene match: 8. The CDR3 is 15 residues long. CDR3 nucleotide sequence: TGCAGTGCTAGAGATGGAGACAGGGGGTCGGCTGAAGCTTTCTTT. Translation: CSARDGDRGSAEAFF.